The 18 T cell receptor beta chains below come from one sample, sequenced in a study of blood T cell repertoires in COVID-19. Sequencing used immunoSEQ multiplex PCR; TCRdb keeps in-frame clones, though not all of them. The table has 140,000 to 150,000 clones, roughly 90% seen once; the top ten hold roughly 4%. Source material: PBMCs or T cells enriched from blood (not recorded which). Receptor source: a woman aged 40 to 50 who had been exposed to COVID-19.

This clone was counted once. CDR3 nucleotide sequence: TGTGCCAGCAGCCAAGCACTGGCGGGGGGCCCGAACACCGGGGAGCTGTTTTTT. This translates into CASSQALAGGPNTGELFF. This chain uses TRBV3-1 (or the pseudogene TRBV3-2) with TRBJ2-2; TRBD2 aligns across 8 bases. This CDR3 comprises 18 residues. Germline V lookup: CDR1 LGHDT, CDR2 YNNKEL (reference sequence). V trimming: 1 base; J trimming: 0 bases; junction bases outside the gene matches: 7.

The chain uses TRBV7-9 and TRBJ1-5; possibly TRBD1 for D (5 bases). The CDR3 runs to 15 residues. The V gene's germline CDR1 is SEHNR and CDR2 FQNEAQ (reference sequence). V was trimmed by 1 base and J by 7 bases, leaving 14 bases between them. The CDR3 DNA follows: TGTGCCAGCAGCTTAGGTGGGGCGGAAAACCAGCCCCAGCATTTT. Amino acids: CASSLGGAENQPQHF.

The gene calls are TRBV13 and TRBJ2-5, with 8 bases fitting TRBD2. CDR1 and CDR2 (germline): PRHDT, FYEKMQ (reference sequence). This CDR3 has 14 residues. V lost 9 bases to trimming and J lost 7 bases; unmatched junction nucleotides: 13. The CDR3 nucleotides are TGTGCCAGTGACCATCGGGGGGGCGAAGGGACCCAGTACTTC. Amino acids: CASDHRGGEGTQYF.

The chain joins TRBV7-8 to TRBJ1-1; 8 bases are a match to TRBD1. Germline trimming cut 1 base from V and 6 bases from J; bases unmatched to any gene: 4. Germline lookup yields CDR1 SGHVS and CDR2 FQNEAQ. The CDR3 contains 14 residues. The CDR3 here is CASSLVRGQAEAFF. CDR3 nucleotide sequence: TGTGCCAGCAGCTTAGTCAGGGGGCAAGCTGAAGCTTTCTTT.

The V gene is TRBV21-1, the J gene TRBJ2-4; TRBD2 was called by the table and not checked on the DNA. TRBV21-1 is recorded as a pseudogene. This CDR3 spans 14 amino acids. The CDR3 DNA reads TGTGCCAGCAGCAAGAAGCGGTCACCCCTCATTCAGTACTTC. Translated: CASSKKRSPLIQYF.

The V call is TRBV2, the J call TRBJ2-2; D call uncertain. Germline CDR1 SNHLY, CDR2 FYNNEI. V was trimmed by 3 bases and J by 4 bases, leaving 9 bases between them. The CDR3 extends over 14 amino acids. The CDR3 DNA is TGTGCCAGCAGTGAGGAATCGGGCACCGGGGAGCTGTTTTTT. Translated: CASSEESGTGELFF.

V is TRBV4-2 and J is TRBJ1-1, with D unclear. The CDR3 consists of 17 residues. V was shortened by 3 bases and J by 0 bases, with 17 bases between the two germline ends. The V gene's germline CDR1 is LGHNA and CDR2 YNFKEQ. The CDR3 DNA reads as TGTGCCAGCAGCCATTCCACCCTCCGGGATTTGAACACTGAAGCTTTCTTT. Amino acids: CASSHSTLRDLNTEAFF.

The table lists this clone with a count of one. The V gene is TRBV7-9, the J gene TRBJ2-3; 9 bases match TRBD2. V shed 5 bases, J shed 2 bases, and the junction held 11 bases outside the gene matches. CDR1 is SEHNR, CDR2 FQNEAQ, per germline (reference sequence). This CDR3 has 17 amino acids. The CDR3 spells CASSLPRAGGPTDTQYF. In DNA form, the CDR3 reads TGTGCCAGCAGCCTACCTCGAGCGGGAGGTCCCACAGATACGCAGTATTTT.

This chain joins TRBV29-1 and TRBJ2-7; TRBD2 matches at 12 bases. The CDR3 has 22 residues. From germline, CDR1 is SQVTM and CDR2 ANQGSEA. With 4 bases clipped from V and 0 bases from J, the junction kept 25 bases outside the gene matches. The CDR3, as DNA: TGCAGCGTTGTAGACCGGAACAGGGAGCAACTAGCGGGAGGACCCAGCTCCTACGAGCAGTACTTC. Amino acid sequence: CSVVDRNREQLAGGPSSYEQYF.

The rearrangement joins TRBV3-1 (or the pseudogene TRBV3-2) to TRBJ1-6; TRBD1 aligns across 7 bases. With 3 bases clipped from V and 9 bases from J, the junction kept 5 bases outside the gene matches. In germline, CDR1 is LGHDT, CDR2 YNNKEL (reference sequence). The CDR3 runs 14 residues. The CDR3 loop reads CASSQGQGGSPLHF. In DNA form, the CDR3 reads TGTGCCAGCAGCCAGGGGCAGGGGGGTTCACCCCTCCACTTT.

As DNA, the CDR3 is TGTGCCAGCAGCGTAGTCTCGGGCGGGATCGGTTCGGATACGCAGTATTTT. Translation gives CASSVVSGGIGSDTQYF. The chain employs TRBV9 and TRBJ2-3, with D tentatively TRBD2 (6 bases). The CDR3 spans 17 residues. From germline, CDR1 is SGDLS and CDR2 YYNGEE. Between the trimmed V and J ends, which lost 0 bases and 6 bases, there was a span of 20 bases.

The chain couples TRBV2 to TRBJ1-3; 8 bases are shared with TRBD1. The CDR3 has 16 residues. Germline V gene data show CDR1 as SNHLY and CDR2 as FYNNEI. V lost 5 bases, J lost 0 bases, and 6 bases stayed unmatched. The CDR3 nucleotides read TGTGCCAGCAGTTTACAGGGGGTCCACTCTGGAAACACCATATATTTT. It is translated as CASSLQGVHSGNTIYF.

The V and J genes are TRBV29-1 and TRBJ1-1, with TRBD1 as a possible D gene (6 bases). Trimming stripped 6 bases from V and 4 bases from J, with 18 bases between. Germline loops: CDR1 SQVTM, CDR2 ANQGSEA. The CDR3 is 14 amino acids. DNA for the CDR3: TGCAGCGTCAGAGTACAGGGTGACATCACTGAAGCTTTCTTT. This gives the protein CSVRVQGDITEAFF.

The gene calls are TRBV2 and TRBJ1-5, with 8 bases aligning to TRBD1. V lost 5 bases to trimming and J lost 3 bases; unmatched junction nucleotides: 6. This CDR3 is 15 amino acids long. Germline V gene sequence: CDR1 SNHLY, CDR2 FYNNEI. Written as DNA, the CDR3 is TGTGCCAGCAGTAGGGACAGGAGTTCCAATCAGCCCCAGCATTTT. Translating gives CASSRDRSSNQPQHF.

This clone was detected a few times. The rearrangement links TRBV5-5 to TRBJ1-3, with 8 bases identical to TRBD1. The CDR3 sequence is 17 residues long. Losses at the gene ends were 1 base for V and 0 bases for J; bases not matched to a gene: 6. In germline, CDR1 is SGHKS, CDR2 YYEKEE (reference sequence). CDR3 loop: CASSLSSDRVSGNTIYF. In DNA, the CDR3 is TGTGCCAGCAGCTTGTCGTCGGACAGGGTCTCTGGAAACACCATATATTTT.

This clone was seen a handful of times. This rearrangement joins TRBV4-3 to TRBJ2-7; 8 nucleotides agree with TRBD1. The germline V gene encodes CDR1 LGHNA and CDR2 YSLEER. The CDR3 totals 15 residues. V dropped 5 bases and J dropped 3; count of bases not matched to a gene: 9. CDR3 nucleotides: TGCGCCAGCAGCGGGCGGACAGGGTTAATCTACGAGCAGTACTTC. It encodes CASSGRTGLIYEQYF.

V is TRBV3-1 (or the pseudogene TRBV3-2) and J is TRBJ1-4; maybe TRBD1 (6 bases). The CDR3 totals 14 residues. Per the germline V gene, CDR1 is LGHDT and CDR2 is YNNKEL (reference sequence). V was cut by 5 bases and J by 7 bases, with 14 bases left in between. The CDR3 is CASSGPRGGEKLFF. The CDR3 nucleotides are TGTGCCAGCAGCGGGCCCAGAGGGGGTGAAAAACTGTTTTTT.

This clone was observed a few times. The sample carries other DNA sequences with the same CDR3. The chain recombines TRBV4-3 with TRBJ2-3; 8 bases fit TRBD2. The CDR3 has 16 amino acids. V dropped 1 base and J dropped 0; count of bases not matched to a gene: 3. The germline gives CDR1 LGHNA, CDR2 YSLEER. The DNA for the CDR3 is TGCGCCAGCAGCCAAGTTAGCGGGGCTAGCACAGATACGCAGTATTTT. Protein sequence: CASSQVSGASTDTQYF.